This TCR beta chain was retrieved from a study of blood T cell repertoires in COVID-19. Here immunoSEQ multiplex PCR was the method, and the copy in TCRdb shows in-frame clones only, minus some. The sample has 50,000 or so clones, around four fifths seen once. This clonotype was sampled from a man in his sixties or seventies with acute or convalescent COVID-19. The sample consisted of peripheral blood.

The CDR3 DNA reads TGTGCCACCAGCAGAGATCCAACAGGGGAGGAGACCCAGTACTTC. This encodes CATSRDPTGEETQYF. The chain has TRBV15 and TRBJ2-5, with 7 bases matching TRBD1. The CDR3 is 15 amino acids. CDR1 is LNHNV and CDR2 is YYDKDF in the germline V gene (reference sequence). The ends lost 0 bases at V and 5 bases at J; junction bases unmatched: 6.